The 15 T cell receptor beta chains listed next were all sequenced from one sample in a study of blood T cell repertoires in COVID-19. Profiling relied on immunoSEQ multiplex PCR, and the TCRdb table lists in-frame clones only, not all of them. The sample carries 150,000 to 200,000 clones, around three quarters recorded once. The sample consisted of peripheral blood. The receptors stem from a man aged 55 to 69 with acute or convalescent COVID-19.

The CDR3 here is CASSLRQGRTWGQPQHF. The CDR3 nucleotides are TGTGCCAGCAGCCTAAGACAGGGGAGGACATGGGGTCAGCCCCAGCATTTT. The chain carries TRBV6-2 or TRBV6-3 and TRBJ1-5, with 8 positions matching TRBD1. The CDR3 extends over 17 amino acids. The V and J ends lost 6 bases and 6 bases, in that order; junction bases with no gene match: 16. The germline CDR1 and CDR2 sequences are MNHEY and SVGEGT.

The table lists this clone with a count of one. The chain couples TRBV4-3 to TRBJ2-7, with TRBD1 identical over 9 bases. Germline loops: CDR1 LGHNA, CDR2 YSLEER. The CDR3 length is 19 residues. With V trimmed by 0 bases and J by 1 base, 13 bases remained unmatched. CDR3 region: CASSQEYSGTGMLSYEQYF. The CDR3 DNA sequence: TGCGCCAGCAGCCAAGAGTACTCCGGGACAGGGATGTTGTCCTACGAGCAGTACTTC.

The gene calls are TRBV5-1 and TRBJ2-5, with a tentative D call TRBD1 (6 bases). The CDR3 is made up of 15 amino acids. The ends were cut back, 4 bases at V and 4 bases at J, with 17 bases in the middle. CDR1 and CDR2 from the germline V gene are SGHRS and YFSETQ. The DNA for the CDR3 is TGCGCCAGCAGCCCAGGTACAGGGTACGGAGAGACCCAGTACTTC. Encoded protein: CASSPGTGYGETQYF.

J is TRBJ2-1 and V is TRBV10-3; 10 bases match TRBD1. Trimming at V came to 7 bases and at J to 7 bases, leaving 7 bases not matched to a gene. The V gene's germline CDR1 is ENHRY and CDR2 SYGVKD. This CDR3 is built from 14 residues. This chain's CDR3 is CAINPGQGRNEQFF. CDR3 coding DNA: TGTGCCATCAACCCGGGACAGGGGCGGAATGAGCAGTTCTTC.

This clone has only a few counts. CDR3 bases: TGTGCCAGCGGACAGGGGAGTTATGGCTACACCTTC. Amino acids: CASGQGSYGYTF. The V call is TRBV6-5, the J call TRBJ1-2; 9 nucleotides match TRBD1. Germline CDR1 is MNHEY and CDR2 is SVGAGI. This CDR3 spans 12 amino acids. J gave up 5 bases and V 8 bases, and 3 bases lay outside the gene matches.

The chain recombines TRBV4-3 with TRBJ2-4; the match to TRBD1 covers 7 bases. Trimming took 2 bases from V and 2 from J; bases not matched to a gene: 3. The CDR3 runs 15 residues. Germline CDR1 is LGHNA and CDR2 is YSLEER. The CDR3 spells CASSQSRGSKNIQYF. In DNA form, the CDR3 reads TGCGCCAGCAGCCAATCCAGGGGGTCCAAAAACATTCAGTACTTC.

The chain has TRBV29-1 and TRBJ1-3; 7 nucleotides agree with TRBD1. The CDR3 is 12 residues long. The germline gives CDR1 SQVTM, CDR2 ANQGSEA. Trimming at V came to 2 bases and at J to 7 bases, leaving 2 bases not matched to a gene. The CDR3 DNA is TGCAGCGTTGAACTGGACAGGAACACCATATATTTT. Encoded protein: CSVELDRNTIYF.

J is TRBJ1-4 and V is TRBV19; 8 nucleotides align to TRBD1. The CDR3 sequence is 16 residues long. The germline gives CDR1 LNHDA, CDR2 SQIVND (reference sequence). V lost 5 bases and J lost 8; bases outside the gene matches: 13. The CDR3 region is CASSPRTGSIQEKLFF. As DNA, the CDR3 is TGTGCCAGTAGTCCACGGACAGGGTCCATCCAGGAAAAACTGTTTTTT.

This chain connects TRBV19 to TRBJ1-6; D is perhaps TRBD1 (6 bases). The CDR3 length is 16 residues. The V end lost 7 bases, the J end lost 8 bases, and 21 bases lay between the germline ends. Germline CDR1 is LNHDA and CDR2 is SQIVND (reference sequence). The CDR3 nucleotides read TGTGCCAGTAAAAGGGGGGGCTCGGGCGAATATTCACCCCTCCACTTT. It specifies CASKRGGSGEYSPLHF.

The chain joins TRBV6-2 or TRBV6-3 to TRBJ2-1; possible D gene TRBD2, 5 bases. Germline CDR1 MNHEY, CDR2 SVGEGT. The CDR3 is made up of 15 amino acids. The V and J ends lost 2 bases and 0 bases respectively, with 8 bases between them. DNA for the CDR3: TGTGCCAGCAGTTACCGGGAAAGCTCCTACAATGAGCAGTTCTTC. Encoded protein: CASSYRESSYNEQFF.

The chain links TRBV3-1 (or the pseudogene TRBV3-2) to TRBJ1-5; D remains ambiguous. Trimming removed 1 base from V and 0 bases from J, with 7 bases in between. Germline V CDR1 and CDR2: LGHDT, YNNKEL (reference sequence). The CDR3 has 15 amino acids. In nucleotides, the CDR3 is TGTGCCAGCAGCCAAGGGTACGGTAGCAATCAGCCCCAGCATTTT. This codes for CASSQGYGSNQPQHF.

V and J are TRBV18 and TRBJ2-5; D ambiguous. The CDR3 spans 13 residues. Germline V lookup: CDR1 KGHSH, CDR2 LQKENI. The V end lost 1 base, the J end lost 5 bases, and 8 bases lay between the germline ends. This CDR3 reads CASSPRVLETQYF. CDR3 DNA: TGTGCCAGCTCACCACGCGTCTTGGAGACCCAGTACTTC.

The CDR3 nucleotides are TGTGCCAGCAGCTTATTGGGACAGGCTTCCTATGGCTACACCTTC. It codes for CASSLLGQASYGYTF. The chain is built from TRBV7-2 and TRBJ1-2; 8 bases are shared with TRBD1. The germline V gene has CDR1 SGHTA and CDR2 FQGNSA. The CDR3 spans 15 residues. V was clipped by 2 bases and J by 4 bases; unmatched bases: 6.

The chain recombines TRBV28 with TRBJ1-4; 8 positions match TRBD1. Per germline, CDR1 MDHEN and CDR2 SYDVKM. The CDR3 is made up of 15 amino acids. The trim removed 5 bases at V and 7 bases at J, leaving 9 bases unmatched. The CDR3, as DNA: TGTGCCAGCAGTGCCTGGGCCAGGGGGCTTGAAAAACTGTTTTTT. It specifies CASSAWARGLEKLFF.

V and J are TRBV10-3 and TRBJ2-2, with 7 nucleotides matching TRBD1. CDR3 size: 16 residues. J lost 5 bases, V lost 1 base, and 7 bases had no gene match. The germline CDR1 and CDR2 sequences are ENHRY and SYGVKD. In nucleotides, the CDR3 is TGTGCCATCAGTGAGTGGGGAACAGGGGAGACCGGGGAGCTGTTTTTT. Its translation is CAISEWGTGETGELFF.